Presented here are 31 T cell receptor beta chains from one specimen sequenced in a study of T cell repertoires in cytomegalovirus infection. One entry per CDR3 protein, called by TCRdb with MiXCR from the reads. The sample has around 290,000 distinct CDR3 sequences, about 25% seen once. Input material: PBMCs. Source of these receptors: a human donor in good health (CMV status not recorded). Some clones in this sample may be carry-over from other donors' samples.

A word on this clonotype: A much larger clonotype is one base distant, so this may be a read error. This chain connects TRBV6-1 to TRBJ1-3; TRBD1 aligns across 7 bases. V lost 5 bases to trimming and J lost 2 bases; unmatched junction nucleotides: 6. This CDR3 contains 15 residues. The V gene's germline CDR1 is MNHNS and CDR2 SASEGT. The CDR3: CASSPPTGTGNTIYF. The CDR3 DNA sequence: TGTGCCAGCAGTCCGCCGACAGGGACTGGAAACACCATATATTTT.

The genes are TRBV12-5 and TRBJ2-7; 7 nucleotides line up with TRBD1. The CDR3 is made up of 13 amino acids. The trim removed 5 bases at V and 6 bases at J, leaving 7 bases unmatched. The V gene's germline CDR1 is LGHNT and CDR2 FRNRAP. The CDR3 loop reads CASGTQTGFEQYF. The DNA for the CDR3 is TGTGCTAGTGGTACCCAGACAGGGTTCGAGCAGTACTTC.

The gene calls are TRBV6-2 or TRBV6-3 and TRBJ1-1; perhaps TRBD1 as D (5 bases). CDR3 length: 11 amino acids. The germline V gene has CDR1 MNHEY and CDR2 SVGEGT. Trimming pared 4 bases from V and 8 bases from J, leaving 8 bases between. The CDR3, as DNA: TGTGCCAGCAGTTCAGCAGGGGAAGCTTTCTTT. It yields the protein CASSSAGEAFF.

In its sample, this clonotype was seen many times. V usage is TRBV29-1 and J usage is TRBJ2-2, with TRBD1 identical over 8 bases. V shed 2 bases and J 6 bases; nucleotides not matched to a gene: 5. Germline CDR1 SQVTM, CDR2 ANQGSEA. This CDR3 region has 14 residues. Written as DNA, the CDR3 is TGCAGCGTTGAACCATCAGGGGGCCCCGGGGAGCTGTTTTTT. Amino acid sequence: CSVEPSGGPGELFF.

This clonotype was observed many times. This chain links TRBV7-2 with TRBJ1-5, with D uncertain. Trimming shortened V by 5 bases and J by 0 bases, and 11 bases separated the two germline ends. CDR3 length equals 15 residues. Germline CDR1 is SGHTA and CDR2 is FQGNSA. The CDR3 protein is CASSPGESSNQPQHF. DNA for the CDR3: TGTGCCAGCAGCCCAGGAGAGAGTAGCAATCAGCCCCAGCATTTT.

V and J are TRBV5-1 and TRBJ1-1; D gene ambiguous. Trimming removed 3 bases at V and 4 bases at J, with 7 bases between. This CDR3 region has 12 residues. Germline CDR1 reads SGHRS; CDR2 reads YFSETQ. This CDR3 reads CASSSTFTEAFF. DNA for the CDR3: TGCGCCAGCAGCTCGACCTTCACTGAAGCTTTCTTT.

This clonotype appeared many times. At one end, the junction sequence differs from germline, possibly due to a read error. The V call is TRBV5-1, the J call TRBJ2-1; D may be TRBD2 (6 bases). Germline V gives CDR1 SGHRS, CDR2 YFSETQ. This CDR3 region has 15 residues. The CDR3, as DNA: TGTGCCAGCAGCTTAGTGGCGGGGTCCTACAATGAGCAGTTCTTC. Its protein is CASSLVAGSYNEQFF.

V usage is TRBV7-6 and J usage is TRBJ2-2, with D unresolved. CDR1 SGHVS and CDR2 FNYEAQ come from the germline V gene. V dropped 3 bases and J dropped 7 bases, with 9 bases sitting between them. This CDR3 contains 13 residues. The CDR3 reads CASSFTGLGELFF. The DNA for the CDR3 is TGTGCCAGCAGCTTCACCGGGCTCGGGGAGCTGTTTTTT.

The DNA for the CDR3 is TGTGCCAGCAGCTTAGGGCTAAGGGGGCGGGGGCCCCAGCATTTT. Protein product: CASSLGLRGRGPQHF. The V gene is TRBV7-2, the J gene TRBJ1-5; TRBD1 matches 7 bases. The V and J ends lost 1 base and 9 bases, in that order; junction bases with no gene match: 9. Germline V gene lookup returns CDR1 SGHTA and CDR2 FQGNSA. The CDR3 covers 15 residues.

This clonotype was counted ten times or more. The chain joins TRBV7-3 to TRBJ2-1; D is uncertain. There are 14 residues in the CDR3. Between the trimmed V and J ends, which lost 0 bases and 5 bases, there was a span of 8 bases. Germline V gene data show CDR1 as SGHTA and CDR2 as FQGTGA. CDR3 DNA sequence: TGTGCCAGCAGCTTAACCTATAGGGACAATGAGCAGTTCTTC. Its protein product is CASSLTYRDNEQFF.

This chain uses TRBV15 with TRBJ1-5, with TRBD1 as a possible D gene (5 bases). Deletions cut 1 base from V and 4 bases from J, with 8 bases between. The CDR3 is 14 amino acids. The germline CDR1 and CDR2 sequences are LNHNV and YYDKDF (reference sequence). The CDR3 nucleotides read TGTGCCACCAGCAGAGTTTGGGGGAATCAGCCCCAGCATTTT. Its translation is CATSRVWGNQPQHF.

The V gene is TRBV28, the J gene TRBJ1-1; D is unclear. This CDR3 has 12 residues. The germline gives CDR1 MDHEN, CDR2 SYDVKM. V was trimmed by 4 bases and J by 5 bases, leaving 8 bases between them. The CDR3 bases are TGTGCCAGCAGTTCGGCAGGAACTGAAGCTTTCTTT. Its protein is CASSSAGTEAFF.

The chain has TRBV28 and TRBJ1-5, with 7 bases lining up with TRBD1. V lost 10 bases to trimming and J lost 3 bases; unmatched junction nucleotides: 6. The CDR3 is made up of 13 amino acids. The germline V gene has CDR1 MDHEN and CDR2 SYDVKM. CDR3 residues: CATRGQNNQPQHF. The CDR3, as DNA: TGTGCCACCAGGGGACAGAACAATCAGCCCCAGCATTTT.

This rearrangement joins TRBV7-2 to TRBJ2-3; no clear D. CDR3 length: 14 amino acids. V lost 1 base and J lost 0, with 5 bases in between. Per the germline V gene, CDR1 is SGHTA and CDR2 is FQGNSA. CDR3 amino acids: CASSLVRSTDTQYF. CDR3 sequence (DNA): TGTGCCAGCAGCTTAGTCAGAAGCACAGATACGCAGTATTTT.

This clonotype was picked up many times. The CDR3 loop is CASSLDLGSPYNEQFF. In DNA form, the CDR3 reads TGTGCCAGCAGCTTAGATCTCGGGAGCCCCTACAATGAGCAGTTCTTC. J is TRBJ2-1 and V is TRBV11-3; possible D gene TRBD2, 6 bases. Germline lookup yields CDR1 SGHNT and CDR2 YENEEA. V dropped 0 bases and J dropped 2 bases, with 11 bases sitting between them. The CDR3 loop spans 16 amino acids.

This clonotype was seen ten or more times. This rearrangement joins TRBV7-8 to TRBJ1-3; D gene uncertain. The germline V gene encodes CDR1 SGHVS and CDR2 FQNEAQ. The V end lost 8 bases, the J end lost 4 bases, and 12 bases lay between the germline ends. The CDR3 has 13 residues. DNA of the CDR3: TGTGCCAGCGGAGGAAGGGTCGGAAACACCATATATTTT. Amino acid sequence: CASGGRVGNTIYF.

This clonotype was detected many times. V usage is TRBV7-9 and J usage is TRBJ2-3; no definite D call. V dropped 5 bases and J dropped 8 bases, with 8 bases sitting between them. The CDR3 has 11 amino acids. Per the germline V gene, CDR1 is SEHNR and CDR2 is FQNEAQ (reference sequence). The CDR3 DNA is TGTGCCAGCAGCCAAGCAATTACGCAGTATTTT. Translation gives CASSQAITQYF.

The chain employs TRBV29-1 and TRBJ1-6, with a tentative D call TRBD1 (5 bases). The CDR3 is made up of 16 amino acids. The V and J ends lost 4 bases and 5 bases respectively, with 18 bases between them. Germline lookup yields CDR1 SQVTM and CDR2 ANQGSEA. The CDR3 DNA sequence: TGCAGCGTTGGGGGGGGGGTCCTCGCCAATAATTCACCCCTCCACTTT. Translating gives CSVGGGVLANNSPLHF. Supplemented by reference TRBV29-1 and TRBJ1-6, the full variable domain reads SAVISQKPSRDICQRGTSLTIQCQVDSQVTMMFWYRQQPGQSLTLIATANQGSEATYESGFVIDKFPISRPNLTFSTLTVSNMSPEDSSIYLCSVGGGVLANNSPLHFGNGTRLTVT.

Comment on this clonotype: A much larger clone sits a single nucleotide away, making a read error possible. The V gene is TRBV7-2, the J gene TRBJ2-7; D unresolved. Germline lookup yields CDR1 SGHTA and CDR2 FQGNSA. V was trimmed by 0 bases and J by 3 bases, leaving 12 bases between them. The CDR3 runs to 15 residues. CDR3 sequence (DNA): TGTGCCAGCAGCTTAGCGCTCTGGAGCTTCTACGAGCAGTACTTC. Its protein product is CASSLALWSFYEQYF.

This clonotype occurred many times. This CDR3 is CASSFSTRQMNTEAFF. In DNA, the CDR3 is TGTGCCAGCAGCTTCAGTACAAGACAGATGAACACTGAAGCTTTCTTT. V and J are TRBV7-2 and TRBJ1-1, with D maybe TRBD1 (5 bases). V lost 3 bases to trimming and J lost 0 bases, with 14 bases between them. There are 16 residues in the CDR3. CDR1 SGHTA and CDR2 FQGNSA come from the germline V gene.

The chain employs TRBV28 and TRBJ2-7; 7 nucleotides align to TRBD1. V dropped 5 bases and J dropped 2; count of bases not matched to a gene: 9. The CDR3 has 15 residues. Germline assignment: CDR1 MDHEN and CDR2 SYDVKM. In nucleotides, the CDR3 is TGTGCCAGCAGTACCCAGACAGGGTGGGCCTACGAGCAGTACTTC. Translation: CASSTQTGWAYEQYF.

The V and J genes are TRBV27 and TRBJ1-4, with a tentative D call TRBD1 (6 bases). Germline CDR1 and CDR2: MNHEY and SMNVEV (reference sequence). V shed 4 bases and J shed 7 bases, with 13 bases lying between them. This CDR3 region has 14 residues. The CDR3 here is CASSSWGAGEKLFF. Written as DNA, the CDR3 is TGTGCCAGCAGTTCTTGGGGGGCAGGTGAAAAACTGTTTTTT.

This clonotype was picked up many times. The J gene is TRBJ2-5, the V gene TRBV28, with a possible D match to TRBD1 (6 bases). The V and J ends lost 6 bases and 2 bases respectively, with 13 bases between them. The CDR3 covers 14 residues. Germline values: CDR1 MDHEN, CDR2 SYDVKM. CDR3 loop: CASSQGRGQETQYF. The CDR3, as DNA: TGTGCCAGCAGCCAGGGGCGCGGTCAAGAGACCCAGTACTTC.

This clonotype has ten or more counts. This rearrangement joins TRBV7-2 to TRBJ2-6; D is ambiguous. The CDR3 has 15 residues. Per the germline V gene, CDR1 is SGHTA and CDR2 is FQGNSA. The V and J ends lost 1 base and 0 bases respectively, with 4 bases between them. The CDR3 sequence: CASSLVASGANVLTF. The CDR3 DNA reads as TGTGCCAGCAGCTTAGTCGCCTCTGGGGCCAACGTCCTGACTTTC.

This clonotype was counted many times. The genes are TRBV7-3 and TRBJ2-5; TRBD2 is a possible D gene (6 bases). The V gene lost 6 bases and the J gene lost 5 bases, with 13 bases spanning the gap. CDR1 is SGHTA, CDR2 FQGTGA, per germline. This CDR3 is built from 13 residues. The CDR3 protein is CASSAGRGETQYF. The CDR3, as DNA: TGTGCCAGCAGTGCGGGGCGCGGCGAGACCCAGTACTTC.

This clonotype was counted between two and nine times. V usage is TRBV12-3 or TRBV12-4 and J usage is TRBJ1-2; no clear D gene. The CDR3 extends over 14 amino acids. The ends were cut back, 1 base at V and 4 bases at J, with 10 bases in the middle. CDR3 nucleotides: TGTGCCAGCAGTTTAGATGAGGGATCCTATGGCTACACCTTC. Translating it yields CASSLDEGSYGYTF.

The J gene is TRBJ2-2, the V gene TRBV11-3, with a weak D call TRBD1 (5 bases). V gave up 1 base and J gave up 3 bases, with 9 bases separating them. Germline V gene data show CDR1 as SGHNT and CDR2 as YENEEA. The CDR3 sequence is 15 residues long. The CDR3 DNA reads TGTGCCAGCAGCTTAGGGTCAGGGCACACCGGGGAGCTGTTTTTT. Translating it yields CASSLGSGHTGELFF.

The CDR3 region has the DNA TGTGCCACCAAGACAGGGGGTTTATTTCAGCCCCAGCATTTT. Translated, it gives CATKTGGLFQPQHF. The chain couples TRBV24-1 to TRBJ1-5, with 9 bases that match TRBD1. Germline lookup yields CDR1 KGHDR and CDR2 SFDVKD. Trimming took 8 bases from V and 6 from J; bases not matched to a gene: 7. The CDR3 extends over 14 amino acids.

This clonotype has at least ten counts. The V gene is TRBV7-2, the J gene TRBJ1-1; no clear D gene. The CDR3 is 13 amino acids. Germline CDR1 reads SGHTA; CDR2 reads FQGNSA. Trimming removed 2 bases at V and 1 base at J, with 5 bases between. CDR3 sequence reads: CASSLLQNTEAFF. CDR3 DNA: TGTGCCAGCAGCTTACTACAGAACACTGAAGCTTTCTTT. Full variable domain (remainder filled in from reference TRBV7-2 and TRBJ1-1): GAGVSQSPSNKVTEKGKDVELRCDPISGHTALYWYRQSLGQGLEFLIYFQGNSAPDKSGLPSDRFSAERTGGSVSTLTIQRTQQEDSAVYLCASSLLQNTEAFFGQGTRLTVV.

The V and J genes are TRBV29-1 and TRBJ1-1; D not certain. The CDR3 length is 13 residues. Germline lookup yields CDR1 SQVTM and CDR2 ANQGSEA. Trimming took off 6 bases at V and 5 bases at J, with 16 bases between the two ends. CDR3 protein: CSVVVLIGTEAFF. The DNA of the CDR3 is TGCAGCGTCGTCGTACTAATCGGAACTGAAGCTTTCTTT.

This chain joins TRBV28 and TRBJ1-2; no reliable D call. The CDR3 consists of 13 residues. The germline gives CDR1 MDHEN, CDR2 SYDVKM. V gave up 5 bases and J gave up 2 bases, with 9 bases separating them. This chain's CDR3 is CASSNAGNYGYTF. CDR3 DNA: TGTGCCAGCAGTAATGCCGGGAACTATGGCTACACCTTC.